The 31 T cell receptor beta chains given below trace back to one sample, sequenced in a study of T cells after somatic rescue of genetic block. The data were produced by immunoSEQ multiplex PCR, yet TCRdb's version contains in-frame clones alone and is incomplete. Found here are more than 65,000 clones, under 95% of them singletons; the top ten hold 2.8%. Input material: peripheral blood mononuclear cells (PBMCs). The receptor source for this set is a man aged 25-40 years.

V and J are TRBV2 and TRBJ1-5, with D uncertain. The CDR3 runs to 15 residues. Trimming shortened V by 6 bases and J by 7 bases, and 19 bases separated the two germline ends. From germline, CDR1 is SNHLY and CDR2 FYNNEI. The CDR3 reads CASRGSLAARQPQHF. DNA for the CDR3: TGTGCCAGCAGAGGTAGTTTGGCGGCTCGACAGCCCCAGCATTTT. The full variable domain, completed using reference TRBV2 and TRBJ1-5, is EPEVTQTPSHQVTQMGQEVILRCVPISNHLYFYWYRQILGQKVEFLVSFYNNEISEKSEIFDDQFSVERPDGSNFTLKIRSTKLEDSAMYFCASRGSLAARQPQHFGDGTRLSIL.

The count of this clone is one. V gene TRBV9 combines with J gene TRBJ2-2; D possibly matches TRBD1 or TRBD2 (5 bases each). The length of the CDR3 is 15 residues. Per the germline V gene, CDR1 is SGDLS and CDR2 is YYNGEE. V dropped 0 bases and J dropped 6 bases, with 12 bases sitting between them. The CDR3 nucleotides are TGTGCCAGCAGCGTAGGGCTGGGGGACGCCGGGGAGCTGTTTTTT. Amino acids: CASSVGLGDAGELFF.

The chain carries TRBV13 and TRBJ2-6; the D gene is possibly TRBD1 (6 bases). Trimming took off 5 bases at V and 2 bases at J, with 16 bases between the two ends. Looked up from germline, CDR1 is PRHDT and CDR2 is FYEKMQ (reference sequence). The CDR3 runs to 17 residues. This CDR3 is CASSLTGMRAGANVLTF. In DNA, the CDR3 is TGTGCCAGCAGCCTCACAGGGATGCGGGCTGGGGCCAACGTCCTGACTTTC.

This clone has just a few counts. The chain recombines TRBV6-5 with TRBJ1-2; D unclear. V lost 6 bases and J 3 bases, leaving 11 bases between the germline ends. Looked up from germline, CDR1 is MNHEY and CDR2 is SVGAGI. This CDR3 has 13 residues. CDR3 amino acids: CASRFRTDYGYTF. CDR3 sequence (DNA): TGTGCCAGCAGATTCAGGACGGACTATGGCTACACCTTC.

The chain is built from TRBV18 and TRBJ1-3; tentatively, D is TRBD1 (6 bases). V lost 8 bases and J lost 1, with 12 bases in between. CDR1 and CDR2 (germline): KGHSH, LQKENI. The CDR3 contains 14 residues. Here the CDR3 DNA reads TGTGCCAGCGTGGAACAGGGATCTGGAAACACCATATATTTT. It codes for CASVEQGSGNTIYF.

The CDR3 spells CASSTLATRDEQFF. CDR3 sequence (DNA): TGTGCCAGCAGCACACTAGCAACGAGGGATGAGCAGTTCTTC. This chain links TRBV28 with TRBJ2-1, with a tentative D call TRBD2 (6 bases). This CDR3 comprises 14 residues. Germline V CDR1 and CDR2: MDHEN, SYDVKM. V lost 6 bases and J lost 8, with 17 bases in between.

V is TRBV7-9 and J is TRBJ2-1, with 9 bases fitting TRBD1. V lost 5 bases, J lost 5 bases, and 7 bases stayed unmatched. From germline, CDR1 is SEHNR and CDR2 FQNEAQ (reference sequence). This CDR3 comprises 15 residues. The CDR3 loop reads CASSVPGQGNNEQFF. The DNA for the CDR3 is TGTGCCAGCAGCGTACCGGGACAGGGTAACAATGAGCAGTTCTTC.

V gene TRBV30 combines with J gene TRBJ2-7; TRBD2 aligns across 10 bases. V lost 2 bases, J lost 2 bases, and 3 bases stayed unmatched. Germline assignment: CDR1 GTSNPN and CDR2 SVGIG (reference sequence). CDR3 length: 14 residues. CDR3 in DNA: TGTGCCTGGAGTTTTAGCGGGGGGACCTACGAGCAGTACTTC. It translates to CAWSFSGGTYEQYF.

V and J are TRBV2 and TRBJ1-2; TRBD1 might be the D (5 bases). Between the trimmed V and J ends, which lost 8 bases and 4 bases, there was a span of 11 bases. Germline lookup yields CDR1 SNHLY and CDR2 FYNNEI. The CDR3 is 12 amino acids. CDR3: CASLAGGYGYTF. In DNA form, the CDR3 reads TGTGCCAGCCTGGCCGGGGGCTATGGCTACACCTTC. The variable domain in full, with the rest retrieved from reference TRBV2 and TRBJ1-2, is EPEVTQTPSHQVTQMGQEVILRCVPISNHLYFYWYRQILGQKVEFLVSFYNNEISEKSEIFDDQFSVERPDGSNFTLKIRSTKLEDSAMYFCASLAGGYGYTFGSGTRLTVV.

The chain carries TRBV10-2 and TRBJ2-5; 12 bases are shared with TRBD2. Per the germline V gene, CDR1 is WSHSY and CDR2 is SAAADI. The CDR3 extends over 14 amino acids. Trimming cost V 7 bases and J 5 bases; bases outside gene matches: 5. CDR3 sequence (DNA): TGCGCCAGCACTTATCTAGCGGGAGGGGAGACCCAGTACTTC. This gives the protein CASTYLAGGETQYF.

The V and J genes are TRBV28 and TRBJ1-2; maybe TRBD1 (6 bases). Between the trimmed V and J ends, which lost 6 bases and 5 bases, there was a span of 13 bases. CDR1 is MDHEN, CDR2 SYDVKM, per germline. The CDR3 length is 13 residues. CDR3 sequence reads: CASRRGTWYGYTF. Written as DNA, the CDR3 is TGTGCCAGCAGGCGTGGGACATGGTATGGCTACACCTTC.

The genes are TRBV29-1 and TRBJ1-1; weak D call: TRBD1 (5 bases). Germline V gene sequence: CDR1 SQVTM, CDR2 ANQGSEA. The ends were cut back, 6 bases at V and 0 bases at J, with 17 bases in the middle. This CDR3 has 15 amino acids. Here the CDR3 reads CSVTFTGAMNTEAFF. CDR3 DNA: TGCAGCGTGACGTTTACAGGAGCCATGAACACTGAAGCTTTCTTT.

The CDR3 DNA reads TGCGCCAGCAGCCCGACAGGGGTAAACACCGGGGAGCTGTTTTTT. This sequence encodes CASSPTGVNTGELFF. This chain joins TRBV5-1 and TRBJ2-2; TRBD1 agrees at 8 bases. The CDR3 has 15 residues. Germline lookup yields CDR1 SGHRS and CDR2 YFSETQ. With 4 bases clipped from V and 2 bases from J, the junction kept 4 bases outside the gene matches.

The chain has TRBV9 and TRBJ2-2, with D maybe TRBD2 (5 bases). CDR1 is SGDLS, CDR2 YYNGEE, per germline. CDR3 length equals 16 residues. Trimming cost V 3 bases and J 4 bases, with 16 bases left between them. The CDR3 sequence is CASSESGVASTGELFF. DNA for the CDR3: TGTGCCAGCAGCGAAAGCGGAGTAGCGAGCACCGGGGAGCTGTTTTTT. Full variable domain (remainder filled in from reference TRBV9 and TRBJ2-2): DSGVTQTPKHLITATGQRVTLRCSPRSGDLSVYWYQQSLDQGLQFLIQYYNGEERAKGNILERFSAQQFPDLHSELNLSSLELGDSALYFCASSESGVASTGELFFGEGSRLTVL.

The rearrangement joins TRBV27 to TRBJ2-7, with D possibly TRBD2 on 6 matching bases. Trimming took 8 bases from V and 7 from J, leaving 15 bases between them. Germline lookup yields CDR1 MNHEY and CDR2 SMNVEV (reference sequence). The CDR3 is made up of 12 amino acids. This CDR3 reads CASGTGVGEQYF. Here the CDR3 DNA reads TGTGCCAGCGGGACTGGCGTGGGGGAGCAGTACTTC.

The rearrangement links TRBV28 to TRBJ1-2; D might be TRBD1 (5 bases). Germline-derived CDR1 and CDR2 are MDHEN and SYDVKM. The CDR3 extends over 13 amino acids. Trimming took 8 bases from V and 7 from J, leaving 17 bases between them. The DNA for the CDR3 is TGTGCCAGCGGCCTGGGAGGGGCTGGTGGCTACACCTTC. It yields the protein CASGLGGAGGYTF.

The CDR3 loop is CASSENRGWPAKLFF. The DNA for the CDR3 is TGTGCCAGCAGCGAGAACAGGGGGTGGCCTGCAAAACTGTTTTTT. The chain carries TRBV9 and TRBJ1-4; 8 bases match TRBD1. CDR3 length: 15 residues. After removal of 3 bases from V and 10 bases from J, the junction contained 11 bases not matched to a gene. CDR1 SGDLS and CDR2 YYNGEE come from the germline V gene.

The chain is built from TRBV7-2 and TRBJ2-7; 9 nucleotides match TRBD1. The CDR3 has 15 amino acids. The V gene's germline CDR1 is SGHTA and CDR2 FQGNSA. The trim removed 3 bases at V and 7 bases at J, leaving 10 bases unmatched. This CDR3 is CASSLFPGQGEEQYF. DNA of the CDR3: TGTGCCAGCAGCTTGTTTCCGGGACAGGGTGAAGAGCAGTACTTC. Full variable domain (outside the CDR3, taken from reference TRBV7-2 and TRBJ2-7): GAGVSQSPSNKVTEKGKDVELRCDPISGHTALYWYRQSLGQGLEFLIYFQGNSAPDKSGLPSDRFSAERTGGSVSTLTIQRTQQEDSAVYLCASSLFPGQGEEQYFGPGTRLTVT.

The chain joins TRBV7-8 to TRBJ2-2, with 7 nucleotides matching TRBD1. The CDR3 runs to 16 residues. J gave up 4 bases and V 6 bases, and 11 bases lay outside the gene matches. Per germline, CDR1 SGHVS and CDR2 FQNEAQ. DNA of the CDR3: TGTGCCAGCAGAAAAGAAGGACAGGCGGGCACCGGGGAGCTGTTTTTT. Its protein is CASRKEGQAGTGELFF.

The chain is built from TRBV27 and TRBJ2-5; no definite D call. The CDR3 runs 16 residues. Germline CDR1 reads MNHEY; CDR2 reads SMNVEV (reference sequence). Trimming stripped 5 bases from V and 4 bases from J, with 20 bases between. The CDR3 nucleotides are TGTGCCAGCAGTAAATACCGGGCCCAGGCGTCAGAGACCCAGTACTTC. Encoded protein: CASSKYRAQASETQYF.

This sequence joins TRBV19 and TRBJ1-1; TRBD1 is a possible D gene (5 bases). The CDR3 totals 15 residues. Trimming took 2 bases from V and 4 from J, leaving 14 bases between them. In germline, CDR1 is LNHDA, CDR2 SQIVND (reference sequence). CDR3 DNA: TGTGCCAGTAGTATAACGCAGGGAAGGGGCACTGAAGCTTTCTTT. Its protein product is CASSITQGRGTEAFF. The complete variable domain, with remaining parts taken from reference TRBV19 and TRBJ1-1, reads DGGITQSPKYLFRKEGQNVTLSCEQNLNHDAMYWYRQDPGQGLRLIYYSQIVNDFQKGDIAEGYSVSREKKESFPLTVTSAQKNPTAFYLCASSITQGRGTEAFFGQGTRLTVV.

The chain joins TRBV5-5 to TRBJ2-5, with TRBD2 as a possible D gene (5 bases). Germline CDR1 is SGHKS and CDR2 is YYEKEE (reference sequence). V was pared by 4 bases and J by 2 bases, with 12 bases between. This CDR3 has 14 residues. The CDR3 region is CASSPGLIQETQYF. CDR3 in DNA: TGTGCCAGCAGCCCCGGACTCATACAAGAGACCCAGTACTTC.

The rearrangement links TRBV7-8 to TRBJ1-5, with 8 bases identical to TRBD1. With 1 base clipped from V and 6 bases from J, the junction kept 2 bases outside the gene matches. The CDR3 has 14 amino acids. Germline assignment: CDR1 SGHVS and CDR2 FQNEAQ. The CDR3 DNA reads as TGTGCCAGCAGCTTAGGGACAGGGTTTCAGCCCCAGCATTTT. It codes for CASSLGTGFQPQHF.

This rearrangement joins TRBV5-6 to TRBJ1-2; 7 positions match TRBD1. The CDR3 is 15 residues long. Looked up from germline, CDR1 is SGHDT and CDR2 is YYEEEE. The ends lost 0 bases at V and 4 bases at J; junction bases unmatched: 6. The CDR3 loop is CASSLGGGLLYGYTF. The CDR3 DNA reads as TGTGCCAGCAGCTTGGGAGGGGGCCTTCTCTATGGCTACACCTTC.

The chain employs TRBV28 and TRBJ2-1; a possible D gene is TRBD2 (7 bases). The CDR3 extends over 19 amino acids. The V end was cut by 2 bases, the J end by 0 bases, with 20 bases between. Germline CDR1 MDHEN, CDR2 SYDVKM. The CDR3 DNA sequence: TGTGCCAGCAGTTTACCGCCGTGGGGGCGGGAGATCTCCTACAATGAGCAGTTCTTC. Amino acid sequence: CASSLPPWGREISYNEQFF.

This CDR3 reads CASSPGLSTDTQYF. CDR3 DNA: TGCGCCAGCAGCCCGGGACTGAGCACAGATACGCAGTATTTT. This sequence joins TRBV4-3 and TRBJ2-3; D may be TRBD2 (6 bases). The CDR3 spans 14 residues. Germline CDR1 is LGHNA and CDR2 is YSLEER. V was pared by 4 bases and J by 0 bases, with 8 bases between.

This sequence joins TRBV6-5 and TRBJ1-5; no clear D. V lost 4 bases and J lost 4, with 17 bases in between. The CDR3 has 16 amino acids. CDR1 and CDR2 (germline): MNHEY, SVGAGI. The CDR3 sequence is CASSSPAAPSNQPQHF. The CDR3 coding sequence is TGTGCCAGCAGTTCACCGGCAGCACCTTCTAATCAGCCCCAGCATTTT.

The CDR3 region is CASSTGTGGSPLHF. The CDR3 coding sequence is TGTGCCAGCAGCACCGGGACAGGGGGTTCACCCCTCCACTTT. The rearrangement joins TRBV7-3 to TRBJ1-6, with TRBD1 matching over 11 bases. The V gene end was trimmed by 5 bases and the J gene end by 9 bases; junction bases not matched to a gene: 3. The CDR3 spans 14 residues. The germline CDR1 and CDR2 sequences are SGHTA and FQGTGA.

The gene calls are TRBV5-4 and TRBJ2-3, with D unresolved. V was cut by 4 bases and J by 1 base, with 4 bases left in between. The CDR3 totals 12 residues. Germline V CDR1 and CDR2: SGHNT, YYREEE (reference sequence). CDR3 nucleotides: TGTGCCAGCAGCACGCGCACAGATACGCAGTATTTT. This codes for CASSTRTDTQYF.

The chain uses TRBV6-6 and TRBJ1-4; 7 bases align to TRBD1. The CDR3 consists of 13 residues. CDR1 is MNHNY and CDR2 is SVGAGI in the germline V gene (reference sequence). J was trimmed by 5 bases and V by 6 bases; bases with no gene match: 3. The CDR3 loop is CASRGQQNEKLFF. Here the CDR3 DNA reads TGTGCCAGCAGGGGACAGCAAAATGAAAAACTGTTTTTT.

The rearrangement joins TRBV5-4 to TRBJ2-1, with D uncertain. The germline gives CDR1 SGHNT, CDR2 YYREEE (reference sequence). The CDR3 is made up of 11 amino acids. V was pared by 2 bases and J by 9 bases, with 6 bases between. CDR3 in amino acids: CASSLVSEQFF. The CDR3, as DNA: TGTGCCAGCAGCTTAGTGAGTGAGCAGTTCTTC.